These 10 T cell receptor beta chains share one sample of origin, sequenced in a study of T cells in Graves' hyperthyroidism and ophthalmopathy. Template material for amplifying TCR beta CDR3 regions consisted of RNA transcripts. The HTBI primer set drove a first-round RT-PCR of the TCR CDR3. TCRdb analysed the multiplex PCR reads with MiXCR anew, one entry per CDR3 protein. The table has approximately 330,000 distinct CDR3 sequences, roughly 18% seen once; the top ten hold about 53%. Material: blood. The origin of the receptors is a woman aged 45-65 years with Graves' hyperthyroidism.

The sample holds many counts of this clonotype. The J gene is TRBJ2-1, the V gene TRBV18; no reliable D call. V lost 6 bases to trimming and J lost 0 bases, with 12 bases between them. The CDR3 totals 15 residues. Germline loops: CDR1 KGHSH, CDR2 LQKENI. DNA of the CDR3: TGTGCCAGCTCTCCCGACATCGCCTCCTACAATGAGCAGTTCTTC. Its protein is CASSPDIASYNEQFF.

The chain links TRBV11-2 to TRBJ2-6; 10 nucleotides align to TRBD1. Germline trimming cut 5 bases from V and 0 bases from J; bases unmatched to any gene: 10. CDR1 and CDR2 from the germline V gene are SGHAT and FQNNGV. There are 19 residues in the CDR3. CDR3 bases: TGTGCCAGCAGCCGACTCCCGGGACAGGGGAGCTCTGGGGCCAACGTCCTGACTTTC. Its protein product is CASSRLPGQGSSGANVLTF.

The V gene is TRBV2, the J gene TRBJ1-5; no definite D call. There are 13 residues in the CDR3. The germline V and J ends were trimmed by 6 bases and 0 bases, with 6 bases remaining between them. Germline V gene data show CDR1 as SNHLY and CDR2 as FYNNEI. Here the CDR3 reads CASRTDSNQPQHF. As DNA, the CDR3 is TGTGCCAGCAGGACGGATAGCAATCAGCCCCAGCATTTT.

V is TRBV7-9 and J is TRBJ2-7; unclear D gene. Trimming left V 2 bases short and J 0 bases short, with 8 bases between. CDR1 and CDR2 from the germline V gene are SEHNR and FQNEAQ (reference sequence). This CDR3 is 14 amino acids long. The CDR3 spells CASSLYPSSYEQYV. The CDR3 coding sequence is TGTGCCAGCAGCTTATACCCAAGCTCCTACGAGCAGTACGTC.

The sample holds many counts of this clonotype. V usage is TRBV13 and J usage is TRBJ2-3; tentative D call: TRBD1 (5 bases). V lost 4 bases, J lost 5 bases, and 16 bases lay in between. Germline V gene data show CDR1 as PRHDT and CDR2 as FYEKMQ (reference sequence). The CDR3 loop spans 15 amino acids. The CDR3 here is CASSSTGLMEDTQYF. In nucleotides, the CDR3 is TGTGCCAGCAGCTCCACAGGATTAATGGAAGATACGCAGTATTTT.

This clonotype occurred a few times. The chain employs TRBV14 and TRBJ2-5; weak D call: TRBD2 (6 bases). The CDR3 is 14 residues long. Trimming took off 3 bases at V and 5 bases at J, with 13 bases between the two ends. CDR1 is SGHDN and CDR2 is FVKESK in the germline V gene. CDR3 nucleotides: TGTGCCAGCAGCCAGGACATGGCGGGGGAGACCCAGTACTTC. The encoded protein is CASSQDMAGETQYF.

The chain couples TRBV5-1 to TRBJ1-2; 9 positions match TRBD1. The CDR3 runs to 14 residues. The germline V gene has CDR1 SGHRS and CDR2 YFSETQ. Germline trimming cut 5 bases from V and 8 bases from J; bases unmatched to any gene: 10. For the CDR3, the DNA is TGCGCCAGCAGAATCCTTCGGGACAGGGAAGGCTACACCTTC. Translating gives CASRILRDREGYTF.

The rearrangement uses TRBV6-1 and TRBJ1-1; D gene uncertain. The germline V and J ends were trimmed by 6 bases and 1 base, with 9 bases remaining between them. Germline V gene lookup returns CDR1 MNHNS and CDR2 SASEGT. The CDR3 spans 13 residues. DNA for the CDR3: TGTGCCAGCAGGCACATGGAGAACACTGAAGCTTTCTTT. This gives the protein CASRHMENTEAFF.

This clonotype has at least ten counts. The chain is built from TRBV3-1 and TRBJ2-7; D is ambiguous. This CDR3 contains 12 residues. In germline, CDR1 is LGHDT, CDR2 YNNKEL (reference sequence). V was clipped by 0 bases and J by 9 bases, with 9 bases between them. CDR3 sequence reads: CASSQDLERQYF. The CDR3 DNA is TGTGCCAGCAGCCAAGACCTAGAGAGGCAGTACTTC.

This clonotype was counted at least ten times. DNA for the CDR3: TGTGCCAGCAGCCAAGGGAGCGCCGAAGAGACCCAGTACTTC. Its translation is CASSQGSAEETQYF. This chain uses TRBV3-1 with TRBJ2-5; no clear D. CDR1 and CDR2 from the germline V gene are LGHDT and YNNKEL (reference sequence). V was trimmed by 1 base and J by 3 bases, leaving 9 bases between them. The length of the CDR3 is 14 residues.